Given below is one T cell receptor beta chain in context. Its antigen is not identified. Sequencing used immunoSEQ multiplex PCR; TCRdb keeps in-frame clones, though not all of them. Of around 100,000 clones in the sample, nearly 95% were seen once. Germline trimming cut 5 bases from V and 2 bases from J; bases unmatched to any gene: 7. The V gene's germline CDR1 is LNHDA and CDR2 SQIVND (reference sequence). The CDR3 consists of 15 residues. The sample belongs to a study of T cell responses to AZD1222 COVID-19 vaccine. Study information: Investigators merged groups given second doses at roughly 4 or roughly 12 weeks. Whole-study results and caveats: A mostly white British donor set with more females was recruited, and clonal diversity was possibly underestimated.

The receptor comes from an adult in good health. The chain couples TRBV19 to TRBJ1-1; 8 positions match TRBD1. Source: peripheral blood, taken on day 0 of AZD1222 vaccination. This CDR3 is CASSPVGTGNTEAFF. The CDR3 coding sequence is TGTGCCAGTAGTCCCGTCGGGACAGGAAACACTGAAGCTTTCTTT. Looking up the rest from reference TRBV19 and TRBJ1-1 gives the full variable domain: DGGITQSPKYLFRKEGQNVTLSCEQNLNHDAMYWYRQDPGQGLRLIYYSQIVNDFQKGDIAEGYSVSREKKESFPLTVTSAQKNPTAFYLCASSPVGTGNTEAFFGQGTRLTVV.